One and the same sample provided the 22 T cell receptor beta chains below, sequenced in a study of somatic mutations in cytotoxic T cells in rheumatoid arthritis. This table comes from immunoSEQ multiplex PCR, and its TCRdb copy is limited to in-frame clones, with some not included. This sample has some 20,000 clones; over 80% occur once, and the top ten carry 10%. Sequencing was performed on CD8+ T cells sorted from blood. The receptors stem from an adult with rheumatoid arthritis.

The genes are TRBV21-1 and TRBJ1-4. TRBV21-1 is designated a pseudogene. The CDR3 is made up of 16 amino acids. The CDR3 sequence is CASSKPRVLKGEKLFF. DNA of the CDR3: TGTGCCAGCAGCAAACCCCGGGTCCTAAAAGGCGAAAAACTGTTTTTT.

CDR3 coding DNA: TGTGCCAGCAGTTACCGACAGATTGATTCACCCCTCCACTTT. Protein product: CASSYRQIDSPLHF. The rearrangement links TRBV6-6 to TRBJ1-6; the D gene is possibly TRBD1 (5 bases). The CDR3 contains 14 residues. Between the trimmed V and J ends, which lost 2 bases and 8 bases, there was a span of 10 bases. Germline lookup yields CDR1 MNHNY and CDR2 SVGAGI (reference sequence).

V is TRBV12-2 and J is TRBJ2-6; the table's D call, TRBD1, was not checked against the DNA. TRBV12-2 is labeled a pseudogene. The CDR3 sequence is 20 residues long. CDR3 nucleotides: TGTGCAAGTCGCTTATTAGGGACGGGACAAGGGTTCTCTGGGGCCAACGTCCTGACTTTC. It codes for CASRLLGTGQGFSGANVLTF.

The V and J genes are TRBV10-2 and TRBJ1-3; D ambiguous. CDR1 is WSHSY, CDR2 SAAADI, per germline. V lost 2 bases to trimming and J lost 0 bases, with 11 bases between them. The CDR3 is made up of 16 amino acids. The CDR3 DNA reads TGCGCCAGCAGTGAGGCCAGACCGAGCTCTGGAAACACCATATATTTT. This sequence encodes CASSEARPSSGNTIYF.

CDR3 sequence (DNA): TGTGCCAGCAGTGACCCAGACTCTAACTATGGCTACACCTTC. This sequence encodes CASSDPDSNYGYTF. The chain links TRBV2 to TRBJ1-2; D is undetermined. Germline lookup yields CDR1 SNHLY and CDR2 FYNNEI. Trimming took 3 bases from V and 0 from J, leaving 8 bases between them. The CDR3 is 14 residues long.

The sample holds one count of this clone. This chain uses TRBV7-6 with TRBJ2-7; D possibly uses TRBD1 or TRBD2 (5 bases each). The CDR3 extends over 14 amino acids. CDR1 and CDR2 (germline): SGHVS, FNYEAQ. Trimming took off 0 bases at V and 2 bases at J, with 8 bases between the two ends. CDR3 protein: CASSLALGAYEQYF. CDR3 DNA sequence: TGTGCCAGCAGCTTAGCGCTGGGGGCCTACGAGCAGTACTTC.

The chain combines TRBV21-1 with TRBJ2-7; the D call of TRBD2 is as the table states it, not checked on the DNA. TRBV21-1 is deemed a pseudogene. The CDR3 loop spans 17 amino acids. As DNA, the CDR3 is TGTGCCAGCAGCAGGGAGATTAGCGGGGGTCTTTCCTACGAGCAGTACTTC. Translating gives CASSREISGGLSYEQYF.

The V and J genes are TRBV5-6 and TRBJ2-1; D unresolved. The CDR3 has 15 residues. CDR1 is SGHDT, CDR2 YYEEEE, per germline. The V gene lost 0 bases and the J gene lost 5 bases, with 12 bases spanning the gap. The CDR3 region is CASSLGVLLNNEQFF. As DNA, the CDR3 is TGTGCCAGCAGCTTGGGGGTGCTATTGAACAATGAGCAGTTCTTC.

The chain carries TRBV6-5 and TRBJ1-3; no clear D gene. Germline values: CDR1 MNHEY, CDR2 SVGAGI. This CDR3 has 14 amino acids. Trimming shortened V by 6 bases and J by 3 bases, and 12 bases separated the two germline ends. CDR3 sequence: CASRATGGGNTIYF. CDR3 DNA: TGTGCCAGCAGAGCCACGGGTGGTGGAAACACCATATATTTT.

The chain joins TRBV7-9 to TRBJ1-2; TRBD1 agrees at 9 bases. Per the germline V gene, CDR1 is SEHNR and CDR2 is FQNEAQ (reference sequence). The CDR3 is 17 amino acids. V shed 5 bases, J shed 4 bases, and the junction held 14 bases outside the gene matches. CDR3 DNA: TGTGCCAGCAGCCGGACAGGGGCCGCCCGAAAACCCTATGGCTACACCTTC. Translated, it gives CASSRTGAARKPYGYTF.

For the CDR3, the DNA is TGTGCCAGCAGTTTTAGGCGGGAGGGTTTAAACGAGAATGGCTACACCTTC. Translating gives CASSFRREGLNENGYTF. V and J are TRBV27 and TRBJ1-2; D gene uncertain. The CDR3 covers 17 residues. Trimming cost V 3 bases and J 6 bases, with 23 bases left between them. The V gene's germline CDR1 is MNHEY and CDR2 SMNVEV (reference sequence).

A single count supports this clone. V and J are TRBV7-6 and TRBJ2-1; the D gene is possibly TRBD1 (5 bases). CDR1 SGHVS and CDR2 FNYEAQ come from the germline V gene. This CDR3 region has 13 residues. The V end was cut by 4 bases, the J end by 9 bases, with 13 bases between. The CDR3 loop is CASSSSQGSEQFF. The CDR3 nucleotides are TGTGCCAGCAGCTCATCCCAGGGCAGTGAGCAGTTCTTC.

The J gene is TRBJ2-7, the V gene TRBV10-3; D may be TRBD2 (6 bases). V was clipped by 1 base and J by 4 bases, with 14 bases between them. The CDR3 contains 15 residues. Germline CDR1 ENHRY, CDR2 SYGVKD. In DNA, the CDR3 is TGTGCCATCAGTGAGTTCGGGGGTCTGGGGTACGAGCAGTACTTC. This gives the protein CAISEFGGLGYEQYF.

CDR3 sequence (DNA): TGCGCCAGCAGTGACGCTAGCGGGGGGGCAGGCTACAATGAGCAGTTCTTC. This sequence encodes CASSDASGGAGYNEQFF. The chain uses TRBV10-1 and TRBJ2-1; 12 bases map to TRBD2. V gave up 3 bases and J gave up 3 bases; unmatched junction bases: 6. Germline CDR1 reads WNHNN; CDR2 reads SYGVQD (reference sequence). This CDR3 has 17 residues.

This clone was seen a single time. This sequence joins TRBV7-9 and TRBJ2-2; TRBD2 might be the D (6 bases). Looked up from germline, CDR1 is SEHNR and CDR2 is FQNEAQ (reference sequence). The CDR3 is 15 residues long. Trimming shortened V by 5 bases and J by 7 bases, and 17 bases separated the two germline ends. CDR3 sequence: CASSLPGEGDGELFF. In DNA form, the CDR3 reads TGTGCCAGCAGCCTCCCGGGAGAGGGAGACGGGGAGCTGTTTTTT.

The J gene is TRBJ2-3, the V gene TRBV7-9, with unresolved D. V was shortened by 3 bases and J by 2 bases, with 15 bases between the two germline ends. Germline V gene lookup returns CDR1 SEHNR and CDR2 FQNEAQ (reference sequence). The CDR3 runs 16 residues. The CDR3 loop reads CASSFRSGLNTDTQYF. The CDR3 DNA reads as TGTGCCAGCAGCTTCAGATCCGGGTTGAACACAGATACGCAGTATTTT.

The chain has TRBV6-1 and TRBJ2-1; no reliable D call. V was shortened by 4 bases and J by 9 bases, with 10 bases between the two germline ends. The CDR3 is 12 residues long. From germline, CDR1 is MNHNS and CDR2 SASEGT. Here the CDR3 DNA reads TGTGCCAGCAGTGGGACCCGTAGTGAGCAGTTCTTC. Translating gives CASSGTRSEQFF.

The chain joins TRBV7-8 to TRBJ1-4; D is unclear. Germline V lookup: CDR1 SGHVS, CDR2 FQNEAQ. Trimming pared 1 base from V and 8 bases from J, leaving 14 bases between. The CDR3 has 15 amino acids. The CDR3 region has the DNA TGTGCCAGCAGCTTAGTCCTGGGAAGGGAGGAAAAACTGTTTTTT. It yields the protein CASSLVLGREEKLFF.

This clone was detected a few times. The V call is TRBV6-6, the J call TRBJ2-7; D remains ambiguous. Trimming shortened V by 10 bases and J by 2 bases, and 21 bases separated the two germline ends. Germline assignment: CDR1 MNHNY and CDR2 SVGAGI (reference sequence). The CDR3 covers 15 residues. The CDR3 loop reads CATLAQPSLTYEQYF. In DNA form, the CDR3 reads TGTGCCACCCTCGCACAGCCCTCCCTCACCTACGAGCAGTACTTC.

The rearrangement uses TRBV7-9 and TRBJ2-1, with TRBD2 as a possible D gene (7 bases). Between the trimmed V and J ends, which lost 8 bases and 4 bases, there was a span of 12 bases. The germline V gene encodes CDR1 SEHNR and CDR2 FQNEAQ (reference sequence). The CDR3 length is 13 residues. The CDR3 protein is CASGGATYNEQFF. The CDR3 nucleotides read TGTGCCAGCGGGGGGGCCACTTACAATGAGCAGTTCTTC.

Only one count was recorded for this clone. This chain links TRBV7-6 with TRBJ1-5, with no clear D. The length of the CDR3 is 16 residues. Germline V gene data show CDR1 as SGHVS and CDR2 as FNYEAQ. Trimming removed 1 base from V and 1 base from J, with 11 bases in between. The CDR3 loop reads CASSLGRTSSNQPQHF. The CDR3 DNA reads as TGTGCCAGCAGCTTAGGAAGGACGTCGAGCAATCAGCCCCAGCATTTT. Variable domain in full (rest from reference TRBV7-6 and TRBJ1-5): GAGVSQSPRYKVTKRGQDVALRCDPISGHVSLYWYRQALGQGPEFLTYFNYEAQQDKSGLPNDRFSAERPEGSISTLTIQRTEQRDSAMYRCASSLGRTSSNQPQHFGDGTRLSIL.

V usage is TRBV5-4 and J usage is TRBJ1-2, with 7 bases identical to TRBD1. Germline CDR1 reads SGHNT; CDR2 reads YYREEE (reference sequence). This CDR3 is 15 amino acids long. With 4 bases clipped from V and 2 bases from J, the junction kept 8 bases outside the gene matches. The CDR3 here is CASSTYDRANYGYTF. The CDR3, as DNA: TGTGCCAGCAGCACTTATGACAGGGCCAACTATGGCTACACCTTC.